The clone carrying this TCR beta chain was detected many times. Its antigen is unidentified. Individually, cDNA molecules had unique molecular identifiers attached to them. In TCRdb, the 5' RACE reads were re-called with MiXCR into one record per CDR3 protein. Of tens of thousands of distinct CDR3 sequences listed, 4.5% to 6% are singletons. Germline CDR1 and CDR2: MNHNS and SASEGT. This CDR3 spans 13 amino acids. The V and J ends lost 3 bases and 1 base respectively, with 6 bases between them. This sample is drawn from a study of early T cells in non-severe SARS-CoV-2 infection. Looking at the study overall: The chains were unpaired, and the sequenced material was bulk RNA from unsorted whole blood. General study points: Anti-spike CD8 responses were favored in VDJdb matching, and private and CD4 specificities were missed.

The sample here was whole blood, taken at baseline. V gene TRBV6-1 combines with J gene TRBJ1-1; no definite D call. This clonotype was sampled from an adult who was a healthcare worker with PCR-confirmed SARS-CoV-2 infection or an uninfected control (not recorded which). In DNA, the CDR3 is TGTGCCAGCAGTGATAGCAGGAACACTGAAGCTTTCTTT. Encoded protein: CASSDSRNTEAFF.